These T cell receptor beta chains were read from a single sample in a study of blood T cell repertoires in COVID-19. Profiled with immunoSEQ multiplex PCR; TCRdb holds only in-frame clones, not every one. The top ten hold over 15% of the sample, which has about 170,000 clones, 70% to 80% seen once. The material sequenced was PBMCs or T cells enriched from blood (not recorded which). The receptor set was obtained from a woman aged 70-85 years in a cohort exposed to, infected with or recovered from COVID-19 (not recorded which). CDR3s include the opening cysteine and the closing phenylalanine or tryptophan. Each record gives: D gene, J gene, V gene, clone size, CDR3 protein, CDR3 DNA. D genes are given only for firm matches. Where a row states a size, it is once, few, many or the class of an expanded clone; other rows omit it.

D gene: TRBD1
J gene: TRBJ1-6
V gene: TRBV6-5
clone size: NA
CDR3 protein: CASSYGAGTGESPLHF
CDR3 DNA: TGTGCCAGCAGTTACGGGGCGGGGACAGGGGAATCACCCCTCCACTTT

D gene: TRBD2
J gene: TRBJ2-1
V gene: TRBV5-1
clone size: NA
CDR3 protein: CASSLAAGRETYNEQFF
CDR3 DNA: TGCGCCAGCAGCTTGGCGGCCGGGAGGGAGACTTACAATGAGCAGTTCTTC

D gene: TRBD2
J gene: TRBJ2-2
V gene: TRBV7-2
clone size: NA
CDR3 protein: CASNLGLAVTGELFF
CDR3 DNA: TGTGCCAGCAACCTAGGACTAGCGGTCACCGGGGAGCTGTTTTTT

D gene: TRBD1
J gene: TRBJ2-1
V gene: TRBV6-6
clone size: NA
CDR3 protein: CASIDREMYNEQFF
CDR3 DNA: TGTGCCAGTATCGACAGGGAAATGTACAATGAGCAGTTCTTC

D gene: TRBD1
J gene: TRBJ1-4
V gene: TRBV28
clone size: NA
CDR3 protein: CASRGQGGQVKLFF
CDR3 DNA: TGTGCCAGCAGGGGTCAGGGGGGCCAAGTAAAACTGTTTTTT

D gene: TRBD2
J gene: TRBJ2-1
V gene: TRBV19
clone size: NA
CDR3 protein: CASSIGTSPSEQFF
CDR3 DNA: TGTGCCAGTAGTATAGGGACTAGCCCCAGTGAGCAGTTCTTC

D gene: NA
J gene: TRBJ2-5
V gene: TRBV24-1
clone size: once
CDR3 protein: CATSDPAGGKGETQYF
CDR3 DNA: TGTGCCACCAGTGATCCCGCTGGCGGGAAGGGGGAGACCCAGTACTTC

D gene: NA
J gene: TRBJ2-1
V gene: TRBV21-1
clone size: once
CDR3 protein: CASSKKSGRWYNEQFF
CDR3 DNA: TGTGCCAGCAGCAAAAAAAGCGGGAGGTGGTACAATGAGCAGTTCTTC

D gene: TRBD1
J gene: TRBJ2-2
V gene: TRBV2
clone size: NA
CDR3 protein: CASSPDRGRIGELFF
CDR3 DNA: TGTGCCAGCAGCCCAGACAGGGGGCGCATCGGGGAGCTGTTTTTT

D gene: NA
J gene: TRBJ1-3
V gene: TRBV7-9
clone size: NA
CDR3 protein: CASRQGGNTIYF
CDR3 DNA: TGTGCCAGCAGACAGGGTGGAAACACCATATATTTT

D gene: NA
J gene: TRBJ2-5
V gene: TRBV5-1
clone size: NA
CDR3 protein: CASSLQAHKETQYF
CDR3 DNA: TGCGCCAGCAGCTTGCAGGCGCACAAAGAGACCCAGTACTTC

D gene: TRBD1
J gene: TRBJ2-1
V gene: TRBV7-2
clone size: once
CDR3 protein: CASSSPDRGGNEQFF
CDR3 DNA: TGTGCCAGCAGCTCCCCGGACAGGGGCGGGAATGAGCAGTTCTTC

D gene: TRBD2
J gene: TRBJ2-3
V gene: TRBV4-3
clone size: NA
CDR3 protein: CASSLAGGATDTQYF
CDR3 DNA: TGCGCCAGCAGCCTAGCGGGAGGCGCCACAGATACGCAGTATTTT

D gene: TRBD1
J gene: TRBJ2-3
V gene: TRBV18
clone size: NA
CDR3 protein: CASAGDSTDTQYF
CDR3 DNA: TGTGCCAGCGCAGGGGACAGTACAGATACGCAGTATTTT

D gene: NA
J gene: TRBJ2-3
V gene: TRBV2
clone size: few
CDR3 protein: CASSLEGGPGRSVADTQYF
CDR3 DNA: TGTGCCAGCAGTCTGGAGGGGGGGCCTGGAAGGAGTGTCGCAGATACGCAGTATTTT

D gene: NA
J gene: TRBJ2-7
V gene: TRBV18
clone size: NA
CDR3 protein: CASSRAGMTYEQYF
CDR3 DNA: TGTGCCAGCTCGAGGGCGGGGATGACCTACGAGCAGTACTTC

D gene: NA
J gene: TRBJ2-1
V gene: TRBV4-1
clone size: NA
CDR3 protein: CASSQVAGFSYNEQFF
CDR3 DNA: TGCGCCAGCAGCCAAGTGGCGGGATTCTCCTACAATGAGCAGTTCTTC

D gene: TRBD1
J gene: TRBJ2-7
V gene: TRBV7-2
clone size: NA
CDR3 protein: CASSPGTAHTYEQYF
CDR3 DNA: TGTGCCAGCAGCCCCGGGACAGCCCATACCTACGAGCAGTACTTC

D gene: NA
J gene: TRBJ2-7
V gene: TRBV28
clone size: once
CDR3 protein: CASSPGLLYEQYF
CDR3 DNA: TGTGCCAGCAGTCCGGGACTCCTCTACGAGCAGTACTTC

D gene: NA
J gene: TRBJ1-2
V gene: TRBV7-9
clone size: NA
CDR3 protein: CASSPGRGIYGYTF
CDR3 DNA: TGTGCCAGCAGCCCCGGAAGAGGGATTTATGGCTACACCTTC

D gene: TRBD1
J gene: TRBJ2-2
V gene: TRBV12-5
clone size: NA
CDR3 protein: CASGLADRVWNTGELFF
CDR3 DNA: TGTGCTAGTGGTTTGGCGGACAGGGTCTGGAACACCGGGGAGCTGTTTTTT

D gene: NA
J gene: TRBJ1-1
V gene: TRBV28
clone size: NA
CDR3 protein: CASSLRVTEAFF
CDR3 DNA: TGTGCCAGCAGTTTACGGGTCACTGAAGCTTTCTTT

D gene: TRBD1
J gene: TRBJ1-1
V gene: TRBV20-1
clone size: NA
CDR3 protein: CSARDREAFF
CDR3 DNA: TGCAGTGCTAGGGACAGGGAAGCTTTCTTT

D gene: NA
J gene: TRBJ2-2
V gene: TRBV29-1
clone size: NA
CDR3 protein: CSSSLNAGELFF
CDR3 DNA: TGCAGCTCCTCCTTAAATGCCGGGGAGCTGTTTTTT

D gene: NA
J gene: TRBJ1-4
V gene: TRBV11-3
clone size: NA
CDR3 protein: CASSAPGLSEKLFF
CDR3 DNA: TGTGCCAGCAGCGCCCCGGGTTTGAGTGAAAAACTGTTTTTT

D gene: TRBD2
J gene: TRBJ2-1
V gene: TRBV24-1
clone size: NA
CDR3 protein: CATSVGLAFNSYNEQFF
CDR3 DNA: TGTGCCACCAGTGTCGGACTAGCGTTTAACTCCTACAATGAGCAGTTCTTC

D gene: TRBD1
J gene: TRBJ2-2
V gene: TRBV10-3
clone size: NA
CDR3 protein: CAIRDGTETGELFF
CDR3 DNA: TGTGCCATCAGGGACGGGACAGAAACCGGGGAGCTGTTTTTT

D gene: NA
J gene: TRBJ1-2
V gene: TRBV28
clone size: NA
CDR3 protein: CASTVGGPSYGYTF
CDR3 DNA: TGTGCCAGCACCGTCGGGGGGCCATCATATGGCTACACCTTC

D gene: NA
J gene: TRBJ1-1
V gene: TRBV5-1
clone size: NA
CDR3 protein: CASSGRLGGPLNTEAFF
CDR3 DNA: TGCGCCAGCAGCGGACGGCTTGGGGGCCCGCTTAACACTGAAGCTTTCTTT

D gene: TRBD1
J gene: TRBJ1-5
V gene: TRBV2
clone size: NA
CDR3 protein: CASKVNRGGNQPQHF
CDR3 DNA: TGTGCCAGCAAGGTTAACAGGGGTGGCAATCAGCCCCAGCATTTT

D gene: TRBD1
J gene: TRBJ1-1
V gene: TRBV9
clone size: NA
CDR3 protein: CASSSRQGTEAFF
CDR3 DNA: TGTGCCAGCAGCTCTAGACAGGGTACTGAAGCTTTCTTT

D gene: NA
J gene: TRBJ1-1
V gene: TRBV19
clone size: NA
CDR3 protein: CASSIGAYEMNTEAFF
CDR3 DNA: TGTGCCAGTAGTATAGGAGCTTACGAAATGAACACTGAAGCTTTCTTT